What follows are 15 T cell receptor beta chains derived from one specimen sequenced in a study of shared clonotypes between healthy human individuals. Method: immunoSEQ multiplex PCR; TCRdb's copy keeps in-frame clones and lacks some. The sample lists about 2.2 million clones, 85% to 95% occurring once. Naive CD8 cells comprised CD45RO-negative, CCR7-positively selected cells, excluding terminally differentiated effector memory CD45RA+ cells. The sample comprised naive CD8+ T cells from PBMCs. Receptors were obtained from a man between 18 and 35 years old in good health. Some clones in this sample may be carry-over from other donors' samples.

The V call is TRBV30, the J call TRBJ1-2, with D perhaps matching TRBD1 (5 bases). Germline-derived CDR1 and CDR2 are GTSNPN and SVGIG (reference sequence). Trimming pared 1 base from V and 3 bases from J, leaving 12 bases between. The CDR3 length is 14 residues. CDR3: CAWSGLGTDYGYTF. The CDR3 DNA reads TGTGCCTGGAGTGGGTTGGGGACGGACTATGGCTACACCTTC.

J is TRBJ2-2 and V is TRBV28; D remains unclear. The CDR3 contains 13 residues. Germline-derived CDR1 and CDR2 are MDHEN and SYDVKM. V gave up 5 bases and J gave up 3 bases, with 7 bases separating them. The CDR3 is CASSPAYTGELFF. The CDR3 DNA is TGTGCCAGCAGTCCTGCCTACACCGGGGAGCTGTTTTTT.

The rearrangement uses TRBV9 and TRBJ2-2, with D possibly TRBD1 on 6 matching bases. V dropped 3 bases and J dropped 0 bases, with 9 bases sitting between them. The CDR3 extends over 15 amino acids. Germline V gives CDR1 SGDLS, CDR2 YYNGEE. The DNA for the CDR3 is TGTGCCAGCAGCGCTGGGACACCGAACACCGGGGAGCTGTTTTTT. It is translated as CASSAGTPNTGELFF.

This chain joins TRBV2 and TRBJ2-7, with TRBD1 matching over 8 bases. V dropped 3 bases and J dropped 1; count of bases not matched to a gene: 2. The germline V gene encodes CDR1 SNHLY and CDR2 FYNNEI. The CDR3 loop spans 14 amino acids. The CDR3, as DNA: TGTGCCAGCAGTGATACAGGGGGGTCCTACGAGCAGTACTTC. Its translation is CASSDTGGSYEQYF.

This rearrangement joins TRBV5-4 to TRBJ2-7, with 8 bases matching TRBD2. The V and J ends lost 4 bases and 3 bases, in that order; junction bases with no gene match: 6. The CDR3 consists of 14 residues. From germline, CDR1 is SGHNT and CDR2 YYREEE (reference sequence). CDR3: CASSPSGRNYEQYF. As DNA, the CDR3 is TGTGCCAGCAGCCCTAGCGGGCGAAACTACGAGCAGTACTTC.

The rearrangement links TRBV5-5 to TRBJ2-5, with D uncertain. CDR1 is SGHKS, CDR2 YYEKEE, per germline (reference sequence). Trimming left V 1 base short and J 3 bases short, with 7 bases between. This CDR3 region has 13 residues. CDR3 protein: CASSLWAEETQYF. In DNA form, the CDR3 reads TGTGCCAGCAGCTTGTGGGCCGAAGAGACCCAGTACTTC.

This clone was recorded only once. The chain joins TRBV12-5 to TRBJ2-1; 9 nucleotides line up with TRBD2. CDR1 and CDR2 from the germline V gene are LGHNT and FRNRAP. V lost 0 bases to trimming and J lost 0 bases; unmatched junction nucleotides: 3. The CDR3 contains 17 residues. The CDR3 region has the DNA TGTGCTAGTGGTTTGGTAAATAGCGGGAGCTCCTACAATGAGCAGTTCTTC. Its translation is CASGLVNSGSSYNEQFF.

This clone showed up just once. Here the CDR3 reads CSVEDGTGYYEQYF. DNA of the CDR3: TGCAGCGTTGAAGACGGGACAGGGTACTACGAGCAGTACTTC. This chain connects TRBV29-1 to TRBJ2-7, with TRBD1 matching over 9 bases. There are 14 residues in the CDR3. With V trimmed by 0 bases and J by 3 bases, 3 bases remained unmatched. Germline CDR1 is SQVTM and CDR2 is ANQGSEA.

This sequence joins TRBV28 and TRBJ2-7; D might be TRBD1 or TRBD2, each matching 5 bases. CDR3 length equals 14 residues. The germline V gene has CDR1 MDHEN and CDR2 SYDVKM. The V gene lost 5 bases and the J gene lost 0 bases, with 11 bases spanning the gap. In DNA, the CDR3 is TGTGCCAGCAGTCCGGGACGGGCCTCCTACGAGCAGTACTTC. Protein product: CASSPGRASYEQYF.

This CDR3 reads CASSFRAGRDTQYF. The CDR3, as DNA: TGTGCCAGCAGCTTTCGGGCGGGAAGAGATACGCAGTATTTT. V gene TRBV5-4 combines with J gene TRBJ2-3, with TRBD2 as a possible D gene (6 bases). The germline gives CDR1 SGHNT, CDR2 YYREEE (reference sequence). This CDR3 spans 14 amino acids. V gave up 2 bases and J gave up 5 bases, with 12 bases separating them. Full variable domain (missing parts from reference TRBV5-4 and TRBJ2-3): ETGVTQSPTHLIKTRGQQVTLRCSSQSGHNTVSWYQQALGQGPQFIFQYYREEENGRGNFPPRFSGLQFPNYSSELNVNALELDDSALYLCASSFRAGRDTQYFGPGTRLTVL.

V gene TRBV19 combines with J gene TRBJ2-7, with 11 bases identical to TRBD2. Per the germline V gene, CDR1 is LNHDA and CDR2 is SQIVND (reference sequence). The CDR3 extends over 16 amino acids. V lost 3 bases, J lost 1 base, and 5 bases stayed unmatched. CDR3 sequence: CASSIFLAGGSYEQYF. The CDR3 nucleotides are TGTGCCAGTAGTATTTTTCTAGCGGGAGGATCCTACGAGCAGTACTTC.

The genes are TRBV10-3 and TRBJ2-7; 9 bases are shared with TRBD2. V shed 6 bases and J 6 bases; nucleotides not matched to a gene: 9. The CDR3 is 14 amino acids. The germline V gene encodes CDR1 ENHRY and CDR2 SYGVKD. CDR3 DNA: TGTGCCATCAGAGGACTAGCGCCAGCCGGCGAGCAGTACTTC. Amino acids: CAIRGLAPAGEQYF.

V and J are TRBV4-3 and TRBJ2-2, with 9 bases lining up with TRBD2. The trim removed 4 bases at V and 3 bases at J, leaving 6 bases unmatched. The CDR3 has 16 residues. CDR1 and CDR2 from the germline V gene are LGHNA and YSLEER. CDR3 DNA: TGCGCCAGCAGCCCGTTAGCGGGAGAATACACCGGGGAGCTGTTTTTT. Translating gives CASSPLAGEYTGELFF.

The V gene is TRBV12-5, the J gene TRBJ2-1, with D possibly TRBD2 on 6 matching bases. This CDR3 has 13 residues. Trimming took off 1 base at V and 8 bases at J, with 9 bases between the two ends. The germline gives CDR1 LGHNT, CDR2 FRNRAP. The CDR3 bases are TGTGCTAGTGGTTTGGGGAGGGGCCATGAGCAGTTCTTC. Translated, it gives CASGLGRGHEQFF. The whole variable domain, remainder taken from reference TRBV12-5 and TRBJ2-1, is DARVTQTPRHKVTEMGQEVTMRCQPILGHNTVFWYRQTMMQGLELLAYFRNRAPLDDSGMPKDRFSAEMPDATLATLKIQPSEPRDSAVYFCASGLGRGHEQFFGPGTRLTVL.

The chain employs TRBV9 and TRBJ1-1, with D hard to call. Germline CDR1 and CDR2: SGDLS and YYNGEE. This CDR3 comprises 18 residues. V lost 4 bases, J lost 2 bases, and 24 bases lay in between. CDR3 in amino acids: CASSPSSRPASLNTEAFF. CDR3 in DNA: TGTGCCAGCAGCCCTAGTAGCCGGCCGGCCAGTCTAAACACTGAAGCTTTCTTT.